The 13 T cell receptor beta chains presented below share a single source sample, sequenced in a study of CD8 T cells in ankylosing spondylitis (dated by TCRdb to the late 2010s). Results and caveats for the whole study, not just this receptor: A TCR beta motif made up of under ten highly homologous amino acid variants appeared to be characteristic of blood from ankylosing spondylitis patients.

Libraries were constructed by 5' RACE. Sequencing relied on an Illumina HiSeq 2500. TCRdb reprocessing: public reads trimmed at Q25 with fastp, clones called with MiXCR, in-frame beta chains kept. Every distinct CDR3 protein forms one entry, paired with its most common genes and DNA. In all, the sample holds 800,000 to 900,000 distinct CDR3 sequences, and approximately 10% of those were seen once. The top ten hold approximately 0.51% of the sample. The antigens of these receptors remain unknown. The sequenced sample consisted of blood, either unsorted or a sorted T cell fraction (not recorded which). The receptors were gathered from a male donor with ankylosing spondylitis.

This sequence joins TRBV27 and TRBJ1-6; 7 nucleotides match TRBD1. Germline V CDR1 and CDR2: MNHEY, SMNVEV (reference sequence). This CDR3 has 16 amino acids. J gave up 5 bases and V 5 bases, and 9 bases lay outside the gene matches. The DNA for the CDR3 is TGTGCCAGCAGTCCTTTCATCGGGACAGATAATTCACCCCTCCACTTT. This codes for CASSPFIGTDNSPLHF.

The chain employs TRBV25-1 and TRBJ2-1; either TRBD1 or TRBD2 may fit D (6 bases each). Germline lookup yields CDR1 MGHDK and CDR2 SYGVNS. V lost 1 base to trimming and J lost 1 base, with 11 bases between them. The CDR3 runs 16 residues. The chain's CDR3 is CASSESRGRSYNEQFF. CDR3 nucleotides: TGTGCCAGCAGTGAATCTCGGGGGCGGTCCTACAATGAGCAGTTCTTC.

This clonotype showed up many times. The genes are TRBV6-1 and TRBJ2-5; D is unclear. CDR1 is MNHNS and CDR2 is SASEGT in the germline V gene. The CDR3 is made up of 14 amino acids. The V end was cut by 4 bases, the J end by 2 bases, with 11 bases between. Written as DNA, the CDR3 is TGTGCCAGCAGTGGTCGGGTGGATCAAGAGACCCAGTACTTC. Its translation: CASSGRVDQETQYF.

V usage is TRBV6-2 or TRBV6-3 and J usage is TRBJ1-1; D remains ambiguous. CDR3 size: 14 residues. The V end was cut by 7 bases, the J end by 0 bases, with 12 bases between. Germline CDR1 reads MNHEY; CDR2 reads SVGEGT. CDR3 DNA: TGTGCCAGCATGGGGAGACGGTTGAACACTGAAGCTTTCTTT. Protein sequence: CASMGRRLNTEAFF.

This clonotype was found a few times. The chain links TRBV20-1 to TRBJ2-7, with a possible D match to TRBD2 (6 bases). The CDR3 sequence is 16 residues long. V was clipped by 3 bases and J by 3 bases, with 21 bases between them. CDR1 is DFQATT, CDR2 SNEGSKA, per germline (reference sequence). The CDR3 protein is CSASEVSREWFYEQYF. The CDR3 region has the DNA TGCAGTGCTAGTGAGGTTTCCCGGGAGTGGTTCTACGAGCAGTACTTC.

This clonotype showed up just a few times. V is TRBV10-3 and J is TRBJ1-2, with 7 bases aligning to TRBD1. Trimming at V came to 4 bases and at J to 4 bases, leaving 6 bases not matched to a gene. Germline values: CDR1 ENHRY, CDR2 SYGVKD. The CDR3 covers 14 residues. CDR3 amino acids: CAISGTTGSYGYTF. CDR3 nucleotide sequence: TGTGCCATCAGTGGGACGACAGGGAGCTATGGCTACACCTTC.

This chain connects TRBV20-1 to TRBJ1-2; 10 bases fit TRBD1. V dropped 5 bases and J dropped 7; count of bases not matched to a gene: 10. The germline V gene has CDR1 DFQATT and CDR2 SNEGSKA (reference sequence). This CDR3 region has 14 residues. The CDR3, as DNA: TGCAGTGCTCCCAATGACAGGGGGCATTCTGGCTACACCTTC. This encodes CSAPNDRGHSGYTF.

The sample holds many counts of this clonotype. The chain carries TRBV5-1 and TRBJ1-6; 7 nucleotides line up with TRBD1. CDR1 and CDR2 (germline): SGHRS, YFSETQ. V shed 4 bases and J 5 bases; nucleotides not matched to a gene: 6. The CDR3 totals 15 residues. Here the CDR3 reads CASSRNRGNNSPLHF. The CDR3 DNA reads TGCGCCAGCAGCCGGAACAGGGGAAATAATTCACCCCTCCACTTT.

This clonotype was observed a handful of times. The rearrangement links TRBV5-1 to TRBJ2-3; tentatively, D is TRBD1 or TRBD2 (5 bases each). V dropped 4 bases and J dropped 0 bases, with 18 bases sitting between them. The CDR3 totals 17 residues. Germline-derived CDR1 and CDR2 are SGHRS and YFSETQ. This CDR3 reads CASSLTRDGLSTDTQYF. The CDR3 coding sequence is TGCGCCAGCAGCCTTACCCGGGACGGTTTAAGCACAGATACGCAGTATTTT.

A note on this clonotype: A much larger clone differs by one base, so this may be a read error. This sequence joins TRBV20-1 and TRBJ1-1, with 8 bases lining up with TRBD1. This CDR3 region has 13 residues. Germline lookup yields CDR1 DFQATT and CDR2 SNEGSKA (reference sequence). The CDR3 loop is CNAPPTGASRAFF. DNA of the CDR3: TGCAATGCCCCACCGACAGGGGCCTCCCGGGCTTTCTTT.

This chain links TRBV29-1 with TRBJ2-3; possible D gene TRBD1, 6 bases. The CDR3 has 13 residues. Per germline, CDR1 SQVTM and CDR2 ANQGSEA. V was cut by 7 bases and J by 1 base, with 12 bases left in between. The CDR3 DNA follows: TGCAGCGCCGAGGGGGATCGCACAGATACGCAGTATTTT. It yields the protein CSAEGDRTDTQYF.

This clonotype was seen a few times. J is TRBJ2-3 and V is TRBV20-1; 8 bases map to TRBD2. There are 12 residues in the CDR3. V dropped 5 bases and J dropped 5; count of bases not matched to a gene: 3. Germline-derived CDR1 and CDR2 are DFQATT and SNEGSKA (reference sequence). CDR3: CSALTSGDTQYF. CDR3 sequence (DNA): TGCAGTGCTCTAACTAGCGGAGATACGCAGTATTTT.

At least ten counts were recorded for this clonotype. The chain links TRBV24-1 to TRBJ2-5; D is ambiguous. The CDR3 contains 15 residues. Per the germline V gene, CDR1 is KGHDR and CDR2 is SFDVKD. V was cut by 0 bases and J by 5 bases, with 12 bases left in between. This chain's CDR3 is CATSDLQFGVETQYF. The CDR3, as DNA: TGTGCCACCAGTGATTTGCAATTTGGAGTCGAGACCCAGTACTTC.